A selection of T cell receptor beta chains follows, all from one sample in a study of T cells in Graves' hyperthyroidism and ophthalmopathy. A single record per CDR3 protein comes from TCRdb applying MiXCR to the multiplex PCR reads. The sample has some 500,000 distinct CDR3 sequences; roughly an eighth are singletons. Sequenced: blood. Receptors were obtained from a young woman with Graves' hyperthyroidism. Both conserved end residues are part of each CDR3. A D gene is named only where the DNA matches it firmly. Some rows have no size entry. The others give once, few or many, or a class for an expanded clone.

14 many TRBJ1-1 TRBV9 TRBD1 CASTTGAKNTEAFF TGTGCCAGCACGACAGGGGCGAAGAACACTGAAGCTTTCTTT
13 many TRBJ1-1 TRBV27 NA CASRREEGGMAFF TGTGCCAGCAGGCGGGAAGAGGGAGGAATGGCTTTCTTT
13 NA TRBJ2-1 TRBV2 TRBD2 CASSGLAGDEQFF TGTGCCAGCAGTGGACTAGCGGGAGATGAGCAGTTCTTC
14 many TRBJ1-5 TRBV4-1 NA CASSQLRVMQPQHF TGCGCCAGCAGCCAACTCAGGGTTATGCAGCCCCAGCATTTT
15 many TRBJ2-5 TRBV12-3/TRBV12-4 TRBD1 CASSPTGGAGETQYF TGTGCCAGCAGTCCAACAGGGGGCGCCGGGGAGACCCAGTACTTC
16 NA TRBJ2-4 TRBV7-8 NA CAGSFRETPAKNIQYF TGTGCCGGCAGCTTCAGGGAGACTCCTGCCAAAAACATTCAGTACTTC
15 NA TRBJ1-5 TRBV10-3 NA CAISAERGGNQPQHF TGTGCCATCAGTGCCGAAAGGGGAGGAAATCAGCCCCAGCATTTT
15 many TRBJ2-1 TRBV24-1 TRBD1 CATSEGVGQGNEQFF TGTGCCACCAGTGAGGGGGTAGGACAGGGCAATGAGCAGTTCTTC
13 many TRBJ1-1 TRBV10-3 NA CAIGEELNTEAFF TGTGCCATCGGAGAGGAGTTGAACACTGAAGCTTTCTTT
13 many TRBJ1-2 TRBV7-3 NA CASSLTGVWGYTF TGTGCCAGCAGCTTAACAGGGGTGTGGGGCTACACCTTC
14 many TRBJ2-2 TRBV15 TRBD1 CATARDRVTGELFF TGTGCCACAGCCCGGGACAGAGTCACCGGGGAGCTGTTTTTT
15 NA TRBJ1-6 TRBV9 TRBD1 CASNPTGAEGSPLHF TGTGCCAGCAACCCCACAGGGGCAGAAGGGTCACCCCTCCACTTT
17 NA TRBJ2-1 TRBV2 TRBD2 CASSEPGLAGGYNEQFF TGTGCCAGCAGTGAGCCGGGACTAGCGGGGGGCTACAATGAGCAGTTCTTC
14 many TRBJ2-3 TRBV2 NA CASSEGPYTDTQYF TGTGCCAGCAGTGAAGGACCCTACACAGATACGCAGTATTTT
16 many TRBJ1-1 TRBV12-3/TRBV12-4 TRBD1 CASTPGQDLIGVSAFF TGTGCCAGCACCCCGGGACAGGACTTAATTGGGGTTTCGGCTTTCTTT
14 many TRBJ1-2 TRBV6-1 TRBD1 CASSDRGGDYGYTF TGTGCCAGCAGCGACAGGGGGGGGGACTATGGCTACACCTTC
13 NA TRBJ1-2 TRBV6-4 NA CASSDFGFYGYTF TGTGCCAGCAGTGACTTTGGGTTCTATGGCTACACCTTC
15 many TRBJ2-7 TRBV20-1 NA CSAETGTHSSYEQYF TGCAGTGCTGAAACCGGGACCCACTCCTCCTACGAGCAGTACTTC
14 NA TRBJ2-1 TRBV29-1 NA CSVPTPTAYNEQFF TGCAGCGTTCCAACCCCTACGGCCTACAATGAGCAGTTCTTC
21 few TRBJ2-1 TRBV6-1 TRBD2 CASSSQLAGVSARSSYNGQFF TGTGCCAGCAGTTCCCAGCTAGCGGGAGTATCTGCGAGGAGCTCCTACAATGGGCAGTTCTTC
15 NA TRBJ2-3 TRBV6-1 NA CASSENRATTDTQYF TGTGCCAGCAGTGAAAACCGGGCAACCACAGATACGCAGTATTTT
14 many TRBJ1-1 TRBV20-1 NA CSARRAGGNTEAFF TGCAGTGCTAGGCGCGCAGGCGGGAACACTGAAGCTTTCTTT
20 few TRBJ1-2 TRBV7-9 TRBD1 CASSFSVYFGTGGIGYGYTF TGTGCCAGCAGCTTCAGCGTTTATTTCGGGACAGGGGGCATCGGATATGGCTACACCTTC